These 12 T cell receptor beta chains came from one sample sequenced in a study of shared T cell receptors in the human thymus. Generated by immunoSEQ multiplex PCR, the TCRdb table keeps only in-frame clones and is missing some. The sample yields 700,000 or so clones, 70% to 90% seen once. This sample also belongs to another study, concerning human thymus T cells.

Sequences were obtained from thymocytes. These receptors originate from a girl under two years old with a congenital heart defect.

This clone has only one observation. CDR3 protein: CASSTLTGTGGVGYTF. The CDR3 DNA follows: TGTGCCAGCAGCACACTAACCGGGACAGGGGGCGTTGGCTACACCTTC. The chain joins TRBV4-2 to TRBJ1-2; 12 positions agree with TRBD1. This CDR3 is built from 16 residues. J gave up 7 bases and V 5 bases, and 11 bases lay outside the gene matches. Germline V gene lookup returns CDR1 LGHNA and CDR2 YNFKEQ.

This chain connects TRBV20-1 to TRBJ2-7; unclear D gene. The germline gives CDR1 DFQATT, CDR2 SNEGSKA (reference sequence). Deletions cut 3 bases from V and 5 bases from J, with 5 bases between. CDR3 length: 10 residues. The CDR3 protein is CSASGDEQYF. The CDR3 nucleotides read TGCAGTGCTAGTGGAGACGAGCAGTACTTC.

CDR3 residues: CASRHSPSIFGTQYF. CDR3 in DNA: TGTGCCAGCAGACATTCCCCGTCAATCTTTGGGACCCAGTACTTC. J is TRBJ2-5 and V is TRBV7-9; no clear D gene. V dropped 6 bases and J dropped 7 bases, with 21 bases sitting between them. Per the germline V gene, CDR1 is SEHNR and CDR2 is FQNEAQ (reference sequence). The CDR3 loop spans 15 amino acids.

This rearrangement joins TRBV10-3 to TRBJ2-3; TRBD1 matches at 10 bases. CDR1 ENHRY and CDR2 SYGVKD come from the germline V gene. The trim removed 4 bases at V and 7 bases at J, leaving 8 bases unmatched. This CDR3 region has 15 residues. The CDR3 protein is CAISGGQGTNYTQYF. The CDR3 DNA is TGTGCCATCAGTGGGGGACAGGGGACCAACTATACGCAGTATTTT.

The chain carries TRBV4-1 and TRBJ1-2; 9 bases align to TRBD1. CDR1 is MGHRA and CDR2 is YSYEKL in the germline V gene. J lost 13 bases, V lost 3 bases, and 9 bases had no gene match. The CDR3 is 13 amino acids. Here the CDR3 reads CASSQTGGDSSTF. The CDR3 DNA reads as TGCGCCAGCAGCCAGACAGGGGGGGATTCTTCCACCTTC.

The genes are TRBV5-6 and TRBJ2-3; no reliable D call. V was pared by 2 bases and J by 6 bases, with 13 bases between. Germline lookup yields CDR1 SGHDT and CDR2 YYEEEE. This CDR3 comprises 14 residues. The CDR3 region is CASSLRPFGDTQYF. The DNA for the CDR3 is TGTGCCAGCAGCTTAAGACCATTCGGGGATACGCAGTATTTT.

The chain employs TRBV18 and TRBJ1-1, with a tentative D call TRBD1 (6 bases). The germline V gene has CDR1 KGHSH and CDR2 LQKENI. The length of the CDR3 is 16 residues. Deletions cut 1 base from V and 4 bases from J, with 16 bases between. CDR3 in amino acids: CASSPRTGREITEAFF. For the CDR3, the DNA is TGTGCCAGCTCACCACGAACAGGGAGGGAGATCACTGAAGCTTTCTTT. The full variable domain, with the rest looked up from reference TRBV18 and TRBJ1-1, is NAGVMQNPRHLVRRRGQEARLRCSPMKGHSHVYWYRQLPEEGLKFMVYLQKENIIDESGMPKERFSAEFPKEGPSILRIQQVVRGDSAAYFCASSPRTGREITEAFFGQGTRLTVV.

The rearrangement links TRBV6-1 to TRBJ1-2, with 9 bases matching TRBD1. Germline CDR1 is MNHNS and CDR2 is SASEGT. CDR3 length equals 15 residues. V shed 5 bases, J shed 2 bases, and the junction held 6 bases outside the gene matches. CDR3 coding DNA: TGTGCCAGCAGTCTCGGGACAGGGTTAAACTATGGCTACACCTTC. This gives the protein CASSLGTGLNYGYTF.

The rearrangement uses TRBV10-3 and TRBJ2-1, with 12 positions matching TRBD2. The CDR3 consists of 20 residues. CDR1 and CDR2 from the germline V gene are ENHRY and SYGVKD. V gave up 3 bases and J gave up 2 bases; unmatched junction bases: 14. CDR3 nucleotide sequence: TGTGCCATCAGTGACCCTACTAGCGGGGGGACCAAACCAACCTACAATGAGCAGTTCTTC. Protein product: CAISDPTSGGTKPTYNEQFF.

This clone has just one count. The chain is built from TRBV15 and TRBJ1-1, with a weak D call TRBD1 (5 bases). V lost 0 bases, J lost 1 base, and 9 bases lay in between. This CDR3 is 15 amino acids long. Germline-derived CDR1 and CDR2 are LNHNV and YYDKDF (reference sequence). The DNA of the CDR3 is TGTGCCACCAGCAGAGACAGGGAGGGGAACACTGAAGCTTTCTTT. It translates to CATSRDREGNTEAFF.

The V gene is TRBV6-1, the J gene TRBJ1-4; TRBD1 aligns across 7 bases. The trim removed 6 bases at V and 7 bases at J, leaving 8 bases unmatched. The CDR3 loop spans 14 amino acids. Germline V gives CDR1 MNHNS, CDR2 SASEGT. CDR3 in amino acids: CASSRDRVGEKLFF. The CDR3 DNA follows: TGTGCCAGCAGCCGAGACAGGGTGGGTGAAAAACTGTTTTTT.

The rearrangement links TRBV2 to TRBJ2-1, with 8 bases aligning to TRBD2. The CDR3 extends over 13 amino acids. After removal of 11 bases from V and 7 bases from J, the junction contained 10 bases not matched to a gene. Germline V CDR1 and CDR2: SNHLY, FYNNEI. This CDR3 reads CAGKRGYLNEQFF. The DNA of the CDR3 is TGTGCCGGAAAGCGGGGGTATTTGAATGAGCAGTTCTTC.